This T cell receptor (beta chain) stems from a study of T cell changes during pregnancy in multiple sclerosis. Assay: immunoSEQ multiplex PCR; the TCRdb copy retains only in-frame clones and omits some. The table shows roughly 79,000 clones, with 93% occurring only once. From germline, CDR1 is ENHRY and CDR2 SYGVKD. Deletions cut 10 bases from V and 2 bases from J, with 17 bases between. This CDR3 has 14 residues. This clonotype was sampled from a female donor in good health, enrolled as a control in a pregnancy study. The sequences come from peripheral blood, collected in the second trimester of pregnancy. The chain recombines TRBV10-3 with TRBJ2-5; perhaps TRBD1 as D (6 bases). CDR3 DNA: TGTGCCACCATACCGGGACACCTTCAAGAGACCCAGTACTTC. It yields the protein CATIPGHLQETQYF.